This is a list of T cell receptor beta chains from one sample in a study of T cell changes during pregnancy in multiple sclerosis. Method: immunoSEQ multiplex PCR; TCRdb's copy keeps in-frame clones and lacks some. Of approximately 52,000 clones listed, 92% are singletons. This material consisted of CD4+ T cells from peripheral blood mononuclear cells, taken after pregnancy. The receptors stem from a female donor with multiple sclerosis, enrolled in a pregnancy study. Both conserved end residues are part of each CDR3.

>TRBV7-9|TRBJ2-2
CASSLALQVTGELFF
>TRBV7-2|TRBJ2-1
CASSSDVTGNEQFF
>TRBV13|TRBJ2-1
CASSLYAGGSNEQFF
>TRBV7-3|TRBJ2-2
CASSIQGATGELFF
>TRBV9|TRBJ2-1
CASSPLPTSYNEQFF
>TRBV5-5|TRBJ2-4
CASSLDLSGGQNIQYF
>TRBV6-6|TRBJ2-3
CASSRRGGSDTQYF
>TRBV15|TRBJ2-5
CATSREVAGQQETQYF
>TRBV21-1|TRBJ1-5
CASSKAGQGNQPQHF
>TRBV6-5|TRBJ2-7
CASGQLPYEQYF
>TRBV29-1|TRBJ1-4
CSVGEGWDAKLFF
>TRBV19|TRBJ1-2
CASSEGNYGYTF
>TRBV28|TRBJ1-1
CASSLQNTEAFF
>TRBV6-1|TRBJ2-3
CASGHKPDTQYF
>TRBV27|TRBJ2-2
CASSRQGALPSGELFF
>TRBV29-1|TRBJ1-2
CSVATGARASMGYTF
>TRBV27|TRBJ2-7
CASSLSTGSYEQYF
>TRBV28|TRBJ1-2
CASSPLTQTGYGYTF
>TRBV4-1|TRBJ1-1
CASSHAAIRQGKNTEAFF
>TRBV19|TRBJ2-1
CASSISGRYNEQFF
>TRBV5-1|TRBJ2-3
CASSYGLAGGKGTDTQYF
>TRBV28|TRBJ2-1
CASRGAGLAGGLSRNEQFF
>TRBV18|TRBJ1-1
CASSPLDWAEAFF
>TRBV6-5|TRBJ2-3
CASRGRARDTQYF
>TRBV5-1|TRBJ1-2
CASSKLGDSNYGYTF
>TRBV11-2|TRBJ1-4
CASSLVRGEKLFF
>TRBV5-1|TRBJ1-5
CASSIGQGGQPQHF
>TRBV25-1|TRBJ2-1
CASSDLGRTNNEQFF
>TRBV29-1|TRBJ2-3
CSVEVSGTREDTQYF
>TRBV2|TRBJ2-5
CASGQIQETQYF
>TRBV11-2|TRBJ2-7
CASSSSGRAHEQYF
>TRBV4-2|TRBJ2-1
CASSQVSSGPYNEQFF
>TRBV11-2|TRBJ2-1
CASTRGGTRLYNEQFF
>TRBV9|TRBJ2-3
CASSVEGRGGGGTDTQYF
>TRBV9|TRBJ2-7
CASSVEGAGAYNEQYF
>TRBV6-4|TRBJ2-7
CASSLRTSGYEQYF
>TRBV7-8|TRBJ2-1
CASSLGGRHGEQFF
>TRBV28|TRBJ2-3
CASSFRYTDTQYF
>TRBV9|TRBJ2-1
CASSVRLAEYNEQFF
>TRBV4-3|TRBJ2-1
CASSRGQYNEQFF
>TRBV28|TRBJ2-1
CASSNIPGTSGYNEQFF
>TRBV5-1|TRBJ1-1
CASSWGQGNTEAFF
>TRBV7-2|TRBJ2-7
CASSPRQGLGYEQYF
>TRBV28|TRBJ2-5
CASSFRASGRSKETQYF